The text below deals with one T cell receptor beta chain. The junction differs from germline at one of its ends, possibly a read error. Libraries were prepared by immunoSEQ multiplex PCR; TCRdb keeps only in-frame clonotypes and omits some of them. The sample has tens of thousands of clones; approximately 89% are singletons. The germline gives CDR1 SGHAT, CDR2 FQNNGV. The length of the CDR3 is 14 residues. The sample originates from a study of blood T cell repertoires in COVID-19. Looking at the study overall: PBMCs, B-cell-depleted T cells, or T cells were the source of the cDNA or gDNA that made up the material.

The sequence came from a man older than 75 with active or convalescent COVID-19. The rearrangement joins TRBV11-2 to TRBJ2-7; 12 bases align to TRBD1. Sequenced sample: peripheral blood. The CDR3 region is CASSQGQGARSVHF. CDR3 sequence (DNA): TGTGCCAGCAGCCAGGGACAGGGGGCTAGGTCGGTTCACTTC.